This T cell receptor beta chain was identified during a study of OX40 agonist ivuxolimab in advanced cancers. For the study at large: Patients were 82.7% male with ages roughly 20 to 80, mean about 65. Prior therapy, whether anti-PD-1, anti-PD-L1 or anti-CTLA-4, was allowed, and 35% to 40% had some.

Study-level findings and limits: Partly responding patients at 0.1-3.0 mg/kg showed some of the smallest clonal expansion. Mean expanded clone counts were higher in CD8+ than CD4+ T cells.

This CDR3 spans 14 amino acids. Trimming left V 5 bases short and J 2 bases short, with 13 bases between. Germline V gives CDR1 MNHNS, CDR2 SASEGT. Notes on this clone: As yet, its antigen is unknown.

Data came from immunoSEQ multiplex PCR; TCRdb stores just in-frame clones and leaves some out. The data contain more than 60,000 clones, about 88% of them singletons. The specimen was CD4+ or CD8+ T cells sorted from blood, collected in a trial of the OX40 agonist ivuxolimab. This clonotype originated in an adult with an advanced solid tumor such as melanoma, head and neck, liver or kidney cancer. The chain links TRBV6-1 to TRBJ2-7; D is unresolved. CDR3 nucleotides: TGTGCCAGCAGTCCCCGGACGGCAACCTACGAGCAGTACTTC. Translating gives CASSPRTATYEQYF.